This T cell receptor (beta chain) was sequenced for a study of response to subunit inactivated influenza vaccine. This clonotype turned up a few times. TCRdb reprocessed the RT-PCR reads via MiXCR and lists one record per CDR3 protein. The sample shows roughly 180,000 distinct CDR3 sequences, around a tenth of them seen only once. This receptor was taken from a man over 45 who received an inactivated influenza vaccine. Sequences were derived from non-naive T cells sorted from PBMCs, sampled on the day of vaccination.

In nucleotides, the CDR3 is TGTGCCAGCTCAGTGACACCTGGACAGGGAGGGAACTATGGCTACACCTTC. Translated: CASSVTPGQGGNYGYTF. The V and J genes are TRBV18 and TRBJ1-2, with TRBD1 matching over 8 bases. Germline V CDR1 and CDR2: KGHSH, LQKENI. This CDR3 is 17 amino acids long. Trimming removed 5 bases from V and 2 bases from J; junction bases left unmatched: 13.